Following are 9 T cell receptor beta chains from one sample sequenced in a study of blood T cell repertoires in COVID-19. The data were produced by immunoSEQ multiplex PCR, yet TCRdb's version contains in-frame clones alone and is incomplete. The repertoire has about 260,000 clones, roughly nine tenths of them found once; the top ten carry around a tenth. Sequencing was done on a sample of peripheral blood. The receptors were sampled from a man aged 35 to 55 who had recovered from COVID-19.

The gene calls are TRBV5-1 and TRBJ1-2, with D uncertain. CDR1 and CDR2 from the germline V gene are SGHRS and YFSETQ. Deletions cut 4 bases from V and 5 bases from J, with 9 bases between. CDR3 length: 12 residues. The CDR3 spells CASSRELYGYTF. For the CDR3, the DNA is TGCGCCAGCAGCCGGGAATTATATGGCTACACCTTC. The variable domain in full, completed from reference TRBV5-1 and TRBJ1-2, reads KAGVTQTPRYLIKTRGQQVTLSCSPISGHRSVSWYQQTPGQGLQFLFEYFSETQRNKGNFPGRFSGRQFSNSRSEMNVSTLELGDSALYLCASSRELYGYTFGSGTRLTVV.

The chain couples TRBV25-1 to TRBJ1-2; possibly TRBD1 for D (5 bases). V was cut by 8 bases and J by 6 bases, with 13 bases left in between. CDR1 is MGHDK, CDR2 SYGVNS, per germline. The CDR3 extends over 12 amino acids. This CDR3 is CASRGTRDGYTF. The CDR3 region has the DNA TGTGCCAGCCGTGGGACGAGGGATGGCTACACCTTC.

The chain recombines TRBV25-1 with TRBJ2-5; D ambiguous. Germline V lookup: CDR1 MGHDK, CDR2 SYGVNS. The CDR3 consists of 18 residues. Trimming left V 4 bases short and J 5 bases short, with 26 bases between. The CDR3 DNA sequence: TGTGCCAGCAGTGGGCCCCGAGGTTGGCTGTCTTACGGGGAGACCCAGTACTTC. Translated: CASSGPRGWLSYGETQYF.

This chain uses TRBV19 with TRBJ2-5; D ambiguous. This CDR3 region has 14 residues. Trimming pared 5 bases from V and 5 bases from J, leaving 15 bases between. Germline values: CDR1 LNHDA, CDR2 SQIVND (reference sequence). CDR3 nucleotide sequence: TGTGCCAGTAGTGTATCCCTAATTTCGGAGACCCAGTACTTC. Translating it yields CASSVSLISETQYF.

This chain connects TRBV6-5 to TRBJ2-5; the match to TRBD2 covers 9 bases. CDR1 and CDR2 from the germline V gene are MNHEY and SVGAGI. The CDR3 totals 15 residues. The junction had 11 bases not matched to a gene; V was cut back by 5 bases and J by 7 bases. CDR3 coding DNA: TGTGCCAGCAGTACCGGTAGCGGGGGATGGAGGACCCAGTACTTC. It is translated as CASSTGSGGWRTQYF.

V gene TRBV7-9 combines with J gene TRBJ2-5; 8 bases align to TRBD2. V trimming: 6 bases; J trimming: 2 bases; junction bases outside the gene matches: 8. The CDR3 is made up of 15 amino acids. Germline assignment: CDR1 SEHNR and CDR2 FQNEAQ (reference sequence). CDR3 DNA sequence: TGTGCCAGCAGACTCAGCGGGAGCATTCAAGAGACCCAGTACTTC. It translates to CASRLSGSIQETQYF.

This clone was recorded only once. This chain joins TRBV5-1 and TRBJ1-4, with D possibly matching TRBD1 (6 bases). Deletions cut 10 bases from V and 8 bases from J, with 33 bases between. Germline assignment: CDR1 SGHRS and CDR2 YFSETQ. The CDR3 length is 18 residues. CDR3 sequence: CAPSLGGTPGAGSEKLFF. CDR3 nucleotides: TGCGCCCCCAGCCTCGGGGGGACTCCGGGGGCCGGTTCGGAAAAACTGTTTTTT.

The chain joins TRBV18 to TRBJ1-1, with 7 bases that match TRBD1. V shed 1 base and J 4 bases; nucleotides not matched to a gene: 3. CDR3 length equals 14 residues. From germline, CDR1 is KGHSH and CDR2 LQKENI. CDR3 residues: CASSPRQGVTEAFF. CDR3 DNA sequence: TGTGCCAGCTCACCACGGCAGGGGGTCACTGAAGCTTTCTTT.

V is TRBV2 and J is TRBJ2-1, with 8 bases that match TRBD2. The junction had 17 bases not matched to a gene; V was cut back by 7 bases and J by 6 bases. Looked up from germline, CDR1 is SNHLY and CDR2 is FYNNEI. CDR3 length: 17 amino acids. CDR3 amino acids: CASTYHTSGLGANEQFF. CDR3 nucleotides: TGTGCCAGCACGTATCACACGTCGGGACTAGGGGCCAATGAGCAGTTCTTC.